These 14 T cell receptor beta chains were sequenced from one sample in a study of T-cell reconstitution after alpha-beta-depleted transplantation in children. A library of TCRbeta sequences, prepared with unique molecular identifiers, was generated. TCRdb fed the PCR reads into MiXCR, producing one record per CDR3 protein. The sample records under 850,000 distinct CDR3 sequences, roughly 13% being singletons. Here the sequenced sample was PBMCs, taken before TCRalphabeta/CD19-depleted stem cell transplant. These receptor sequences come from a girl aged 2 to 9 with congenital amegakaryocytic thrombocytopenia, due to receive a stem cell transplant.

This clonotype appeared a few times. The rearrangement links TRBV20-1 to TRBJ1-1; maybe TRBD1 (5 bases). Trimming took off 1 base at V and 11 bases at J, with 17 bases between the two ends. This CDR3 has 13 residues. Germline lookup yields CDR1 DFQATT and CDR2 SNEGSKA (reference sequence). DNA for the CDR3: TGCAGTGCTAGAGTAGAAAGGGACCAGGCGGCTTTCTTT. Protein product: CSARVERDQAAFF.

This clonotype has a count of ten or more. This rearrangement joins TRBV20-1 to TRBJ2-7, with no clear D. The germline V gene encodes CDR1 DFQATT and CDR2 SNEGSKA (reference sequence). The germline V and J ends were trimmed by 3 bases and 3 bases, with 9 bases remaining between them. CDR3 length equals 12 residues. CDR3: CSASPKGYEQYF. Written as DNA, the CDR3 is TGCAGTGCTAGCCCCAAGGGCTACGAGCAGTACTTC.

The genes are TRBV12-3 or TRBV12-4 and TRBJ2-7; possibly TRBD2 for D (5 bases). V was shortened by 2 bases and J by 7 bases, with 15 bases between the two germline ends. This CDR3 has 14 amino acids. Written as DNA, the CDR3 is TGTGCCAGCAGTTTATCAGCCGATCCGGGAGAGCAGTACTTC. Translation: CASSLSADPGEQYF.

This clonotype was seen at least ten times. The chain combines TRBV7-2 with TRBJ2-7, with 7 bases identical to TRBD1. The germline CDR1 and CDR2 sequences are SGHTA and FQGNSA. The V gene end was trimmed by 6 bases and the J gene end by 1 base; junction bases not matched to a gene: 12. The CDR3 spans 16 residues. Here the CDR3 reads CASSRRPGTESYEQYF. The CDR3 nucleotides are TGTGCCAGCAGTCGTCGACCCGGGACAGAGTCCTACGAGCAGTACTTC.

This clonotype has ten or more counts. The V call is TRBV12-3 or TRBV12-4, the J call TRBJ2-2; D may correspond to TRBD1 or TRBD2 (5 bases each). V lost 4 bases and J 1 base, leaving 13 bases between the germline ends. There are 16 residues in the CDR3. The CDR3, as DNA: TGTGCCAGCAGTTCTCGGGGACCGCGGAACACCGGGGAGCTGTTTTTT. Translated, it gives CASSSRGPRNTGELFF.

The sample holds many counts of this clonotype. V and J are TRBV11-2 and TRBJ2-7; D gene ambiguous. This CDR3 contains 16 residues. With 1 base removed from V and 4 bases from J, the gap between germline ends came to 17 bases. Germline V gives CDR1 SGHAT, CDR2 FQNNGV. Written as DNA, the CDR3 is TGTGCCAGCAGCTTAGTCTCCGGGCCCGTTGGGTACGAGCAGTACTTC. This gives the protein CASSLVSGPVGYEQYF.

This clonotype appeared many times. The rearrangement joins TRBV18 to TRBJ2-1; D gene ambiguous. CDR1 and CDR2 from the germline V gene are KGHSH and LQKENI. The CDR3 length is 14 residues. Trimming left V 3 bases short and J 4 bases short, with 10 bases between. CDR3 DNA: TGTGCCAGCTCACCGGAGAGTAGGTACAATGAGCAGTTCTTC. Its translation: CASSPESRYNEQFF. Full variable domain (missing parts from reference TRBV18 and TRBJ2-1): NAGVMQNPRHLVRRRGQEARLRCSPMKGHSHVYWYRQLPEEGLKFMVYLQKENIIDESGMPKERFSAEFPKEGPSILRIQQVVRGDSAAYFCASSPESRYNEQFFGPGTRLTVL.

This clonotype was recorded a few times. This rearrangement joins TRBV30 to TRBJ2-1; 7 bases agree with TRBD1. V gave up 0 bases and J gave up 5 bases; unmatched junction bases: 13. The CDR3 spans 17 residues. Per the germline V gene, CDR1 is GTSNPN and CDR2 is SVGIG (reference sequence). This chain's CDR3 is CAWSVTWGQSYHNEQFF. Here the CDR3 DNA reads TGTGCCTGGAGTGTAACCTGGGGACAGTCCTACCACAATGAGCAGTTCTTC. Full variable domain (rest looked up from reference TRBV30 and TRBJ2-1): SQTIHQWPATLVQPVGSPLSLECTVEGTSNPNLYWYRQAAGRGLQLLFYSVGIGQISSEVPQNLSASRPQDRQFILSSKKLLLSDSGFYLCAWSVTWGQSYHNEQFFGPGTRLTVL.

There are a few counts of this clonotype. The chain combines TRBV29-1 with TRBJ2-5; TRBD1 agrees at 10 bases. The CDR3 runs to 15 residues. V was clipped by 0 bases and J by 2 bases; unmatched bases: 3. CDR1 and CDR2 (germline): SQVTM, ANQGSEA. CDR3 sequence reads: CSVEEWDRGQETQYF. The CDR3 coding sequence is TGCAGCGTTGAAGAATGGGACAGGGGACAAGAGACCCAGTACTTC.

V gene TRBV3-1 combines with J gene TRBJ2-1; D gene unclear. The V end was cut by 4 bases, the J end by 8 bases, with 12 bases between. Germline lookup yields CDR1 LGHDT and CDR2 YNNKEL (reference sequence). This CDR3 contains 13 residues. CDR3 region: CASSPVVADEQFF. CDR3 sequence (DNA): TGTGCCAGCAGCCCCGTAGTTGCAGATGAGCAGTTCTTC.

The V and J genes are TRBV10-3 and TRBJ2-1, with 13 positions matching TRBD2. Losses at the gene ends were 3 bases for V and 0 bases for J; bases not matched to a gene: 8. CDR3 length equals 19 residues. In germline, CDR1 is ENHRY, CDR2 SYGVKD. The CDR3 nucleotides read TGTGCCATCAGTGATTTGACCGGGACTAGCGGGATCTCCTACAATGAGCAGTTCTTC. Encoded protein: CAISDLTGTSGISYNEQFF.

This clonotype has only a few counts. V usage is TRBV29-1 and J usage is TRBJ1-1; possibly TRBD1 for D (5 bases). Germline V lookup: CDR1 SQVTM, CDR2 ANQGSEA. V lost 1 base and J 1 base, leaving 13 bases between the germline ends. The CDR3 covers 15 residues. CDR3 loop: CSVEGGPGRNTEAFF. DNA for the CDR3: TGCAGCGTTGAAGGTGGACCAGGGCGGAACACTGAAGCTTTCTTT.

This clonotype was seen repeatedly, ten times or more. V gene TRBV5-6 combines with J gene TRBJ1-3; D unclear. CDR3 length equals 13 residues. Germline V CDR1 and CDR2: SGHDT, YYEEEE. V was clipped by 1 base and J by 6 bases, with 8 bases between them. This CDR3 reads CASSLYETNTIYF. For the CDR3, the DNA is TGTGCCAGCAGCTTGTATGAGACAAACACCATATATTTT.

The chain has TRBV7-8 and TRBJ2-7, with TRBD1 identical over 8 bases. V shed 5 bases, J shed 6 bases, and the junction held 9 bases outside the gene matches. CDR3 size: 14 residues. CDR1 SGHVS and CDR2 FQNEAQ come from the germline V gene. CDR3 residues: CASSQVSGTGEQYF. In nucleotides, the CDR3 is TGTGCCAGCAGCCAAGTATCCGGGACAGGCGAGCAGTACTTC.